Presented here are 27 T cell receptor beta chains from one specimen sequenced in a study of tumor and adjacent non-tumor tissue in lung cancer. Three rounds of nested PCR, following a modified ARM-PCR protocol, produced the TCRbeta library. TCRdb called the multiplex PCR reads again in MiXCR, with one record for every CDR3 protein. Here the sample spans some 100,000 distinct CDR3 sequences, around three fifths being singletons. No cell sorting was done before RNA was extracted from the tissue. The normal lung tissue was taken more than 3 cm from the tumor edge. Sequencing input: distant non-tumor lung tissue. The receptors derive from a man aged 30 to 45 with non-small cell lung cancer.

This CDR3 reads CASSKPILNRGVIGGQPQHF. For the CDR3, the DNA is TGTGCCAGTAGTAAGCCTATCCTTAACAGGGGGGTAATCGGAGGGCAGCCCCAGCATTTT. The chain joins TRBV19 to TRBJ1-5; 8 nucleotides line up with TRBD1. CDR3 length: 20 amino acids. Germline trimming cut 4 bases from V and 7 bases from J; bases unmatched to any gene: 24. CDR1 and CDR2 from the germline V gene are LNHDA and SQIVND (reference sequence).

With respect to this clonotype: The junction differs from germline at one of its ends, possibly a read error. The chain employs TRBV29-1 and TRBJ2-7; either TRBD1 or TRBD2 may fit D (5 bases each). Germline assignment: CDR1 SQVTM and CDR2 ANQGSEA. The CDR3 has 12 residues. As DNA, the CDR3 is TGCAACGTTGAAGTGGGGGTATACGAGCAGTACTTC. Encoded protein: CNVEVGVYEQYF.

As to this clonotype: This CDR3 fails to terminate in the conserved phenylalanine or tryptophan, so it likely reflects a read error. The chain uses TRBV6-5 and TRBJ2-3, with TRBD1 matching 12 bases. The CDR3 loop spans 15 amino acids. CDR1 is MNHEY and CDR2 is SVGAGI in the germline V gene. The CDR3 DNA follows: TGTACCAGCAGTTCCGGGACAGGGGGCAAAGATACGCAGTATTTA. Its protein is CTSSSGTGGKDTQYL.

This clonotype came up a few times. The chain employs TRBV11-2 and TRBJ2-1, with TRBD2 matching over 7 bases. The germline V gene has CDR1 SGHAT and CDR2 FQNNGV. The CDR3 consists of 16 residues. Losses at the gene ends were 6 bases for V and 15 bases for J; bases not matched to a gene: 23. The CDR3 bases are TGTGCCAGCAGTTCGAATCTTGGGGGGGGGTCCTCTTTCTGGTTCTTC. The encoded protein is CASSSNLGGGSSFWFF.

CDR3: CSARPGVPPRYSPLHF. In DNA form, the CDR3 reads TGCAGTGCTAGACCCGGGGTTCCGCCCCGATATTCACCCCTCCACTTT. The V and J genes are TRBV20-1 and TRBJ1-6; unclear D gene. The CDR3 covers 16 residues. Germline V gene sequence: CDR1 DFQATT, CDR2 SNEGSKA (reference sequence). V was shortened by 2 bases and J by 8 bases, with 19 bases between the two germline ends.

This clonotype has only one observation. The chain combines TRBV12-3 or TRBV12-4 with TRBJ2-5; 9 nucleotides align to TRBD1. The length of the CDR3 is 16 residues. V shed 7 bases and J 2 bases; nucleotides not matched to a gene: 11. This CDR3 is CASNTRDRESQETQYF. As DNA, the CDR3 is TGTGCCAGCAATACCCGGGACAGGGAATCACAAGAGACCCAGTACTTC.

Worth noting for this clonotype: A much more abundant neighbour one base away suggests this may be a read error. The CDR3: CASSRDYYEQFF. DNA for the CDR3: TGTGCCAGCAGTCGTGACTACTATGAGCAGTTCTTC. This rearrangement joins TRBV5-4 to TRBJ2-1, with D possibly being TRBD2 (5 bases). Germline V gene lookup returns CDR1 SGHNT and CDR2 YYREEE (reference sequence). CDR3 length: 12 residues.

Remarks on this clonotype: A much larger clone differs from this one at a single base, so this may be a read error. The J gene is TRBJ2-2, the V gene TRBV6-6; D gene uncertain. Germline V CDR1 and CDR2: MNHNY, SVGAGI (reference sequence). There are 14 residues in the CDR3. CDR3 residues: CTSSYGLNTGELFF. As DNA, the CDR3 is TGTACCAGCAGTTACGGGCTGAACACCGGGGAGCTGTTTTTT.

As regards this clonotype: Sequence at one end of the junction differs from germline and may be a read error. The chain carries TRBV20-1 and TRBJ2-1; 7 bases match TRBD2. The germline V gene has CDR1 DFQATT and CDR2 SNEGSKA (reference sequence). The CDR3 consists of 14 residues. Here the CDR3 DNA reads TGCAATGCTAGATCCGCGGGAGACTACAATGAGCAGTTCTTC. Translated: CNARSAGDYNEQFF.

This clonotype was detected a few times. The rearrangement links TRBV7-3 to TRBJ2-3; D is unresolved. CDR1 is SGHTA, CDR2 FQGTGA, per germline. The CDR3 spans 13 residues. Trimming left V 1 base short and J 3 bases short, with 5 bases between. CDR3 bases: TGTGCCAGCAGCTTAATTGCAACAGATACGCAGTATTTT. This translates into CASSLIATDTQYF.

This clonotype showed up just a few times. This may be a read error, as it is one base from a much larger clone. This chain connects TRBV12-5 to TRBJ2-2; D is possibly TRBD1 (5 bases). CDR1 is LGHNT and CDR2 is FRNRAP in the germline V gene. V was pared by 5 bases and J by 3 bases, with 13 bases between. The CDR3 is made up of 15 amino acids. The DNA of the CDR3 is TGTGCTAGTGGTCCCATGGACATGCACACCGGGGAGCTGTTTTTT. It is translated as CASGPMDMHTGELFF.

Only one count was recorded for this clonotype. A junction boundary mismatches the germline segment, possibly from a read error. The chain employs TRBV20-1 and TRBJ2-6; a weak D match, TRBD2 (6 bases). Per germline, CDR1 DFQATT and CDR2 SNEGSKA (reference sequence). The CDR3 runs 17 residues. CDR3 DNA: TGCAGTGCTGGCACTAACGGGAGAGGCTCTGGGGCCAATGTCCTGACCTTC. Its translation: CSAGTNGRGSGANVLTF.

By share, this clonotype ranks as medium-sized. In nucleotides, the CDR3 is TGCAGTGCTAGAGGTACTAGCGGGAGGTCCTACGAGCAGTACTTC. This encodes CSARGTSGRSYEQYF. This chain connects TRBV20-1 to TRBJ2-7, with 12 bases identical to TRBD2. The CDR3 contains 15 residues. V lost 1 base to trimming and J lost 1 base; unmatched junction nucleotides: 2. Germline CDR1 is DFQATT and CDR2 is SNEGSKA (reference sequence).

Concerning this clonotype itself: A much larger clone lies a single base off, so this may be a read error. The J gene is TRBJ2-7, the V gene TRBV11-2; 7 nucleotides match TRBD2. The CDR3 has 15 amino acids. Germline values: CDR1 SGHAT, CDR2 FQNNGV. This CDR3 is CASSPNRGGHYGQYF. CDR3 coding DNA: TGTGCCAGCAGCCCCAACCGGGGAGGGCACTACGGGCAGTACTTC.

Notes on this clonotype: Compared with germline, one end of the junction differs, possibly owing to a read error. The rearrangement uses TRBV29-1 and TRBJ2-2; the D call may be TRBD1 or TRBD2 (5 bases each). The CDR3 totals 13 residues. Germline assignment: CDR1 SQVTM and CDR2 ANQGSEA. CDR3 sequence: CSVEDGRVGELLF. Written as DNA, the CDR3 is TGCAGCGTTGAAGATGGCAGGGTCGGGGAGCTGCTTTTT.

Details on this clonotype: Compared with germline, one end of the junction differs, possibly owing to a read error. The chain's CDR3 is CVSSHLREVFF. The DNA for the CDR3 is TGTGTCAGCAGCCACCTAAGGGAGGTGTTTTTT. The chain uses TRBV7-8 and TRBJ2-2; a possible D gene is TRBD2 (6 bases). CDR1 SGHVS and CDR2 FQNEAQ come from the germline V gene. This CDR3 is 11 amino acids long. The full variable domain, its missing parts supplied by reference TRBV7-8 and TRBJ2-2, is GAGVSQSPRYKVAKRGQDVALRCDPISGHVSLFWYQQALGQGPEFLTYFQNEAQLDKSGLPSDRFFAERPEGSVSTLKIQRTQQEDSAVYLCVSSHLREVFFGEGSRLTVL.

About this clonotype: A much larger clone lies a single base off, so this may be a read error. This chain joins TRBV6-5 and TRBJ1-2, with 8 bases identical to TRBD1. CDR1 and CDR2 from the germline V gene are MNHEY and SVGAGI. J lost 2 bases, V lost 6 bases, and 5 bases had no gene match. This CDR3 contains 14 residues. The CDR3 sequence is CASSPTGGNYGYTF. CDR3 sequence (DNA): TGTGCCAGCAGCCCCACAGGGGGAAACTATGGCTACACCTTC.

This clonotype was detected many times. The rearrangement joins TRBV5-4 to TRBJ2-7; 10 bases map to TRBD2. There are 14 residues in the CDR3. V was pared by 4 bases and J by 5 bases, with 6 bases of the junction left unmatched. CDR1 SGHNT and CDR2 YYREEE come from the germline V gene (reference sequence). The CDR3 DNA is TGTGCCAGCAGCCCTAGCGGGAGTAGGAACGAGCAGTACTTC. This codes for CASSPSGSRNEQYF.

V is TRBV6-5 and J is TRBJ2-1, with 7 positions matching TRBD2. V shed 0 bases and J 0 bases; nucleotides not matched to a gene: 5. In germline, CDR1 is MNHEY, CDR2 SVGAGI. This CDR3 comprises 17 residues. CDR3 sequence: CASSYSSGTSSYNEQFF. CDR3 coding DNA: TGTGCCAGCAGTTACTCGAGCGGGACCAGCTCCTACAATGAGCAGTTCTTC.

On this clonotype: One end of the junction fails to match germline, which may point to a read error. The gene calls are TRBV11-3 and TRBJ2-1; D may correspond to TRBD1 or TRBD2 (5 bases each). Germline CDR1 reads SGHNT; CDR2 reads YENEEA. CDR3 size: 15 residues. CDR3 coding DNA: TGTGCCGGCAGCTTCGAGGTCGGGGCCTACAATGAGCTGTTCTTC. Its protein is CAGSFEVGAYNELFF.

About this clonotype: The DNA is left out, because the CDR3 cannot be placed on it with certainty; the CDR3 is given as TCRdb lists it. The chain is built from TRBV6-2 or TRBV6-3 and TRBJ2-6. Germline V gene data show CDR1 as MNHEY and CDR2 as SVGEGT. The CDR3 has 15 residues if both end residues are counted. The CDR3 spells CVSSPWGTGANVPTF.

This clonotype was counted a few times. This sequence joins TRBV6-5 and TRBJ2-7; TRBD1 agrees at 10 bases. CDR1 MNHEY and CDR2 SVGAGI come from the germline V gene. This CDR3 comprises 13 residues. As DNA, the CDR3 is TGTGCGTCAGGCGGACAGGGGGATCACGAGCAGTACTTC. It encodes CASGGQGDHEQYF.

J is TRBJ2-3 and V is TRBV11-1; TRBD2 aligns across 8 bases. Germline trimming cut 5 bases from V and 10 bases from J; bases unmatched to any gene: 17. Germline V lookup: CDR1 SGHAT, CDR2 FQDESV (reference sequence). The CDR3 extends over 16 amino acids. CDR3 in DNA: TGTGCCAGCAGCCGTTCACTAGCGGAAGGGGCCGATGCGCAGTATTTT. Protein product: CASSRSLAEGADAQYF.

A few counts support this clonotype. The gene calls are TRBV5-1 and TRBJ2-7, with 12 bases lining up with TRBD1. V shed 6 bases, J shed 4 bases, and the junction held 11 bases outside the gene matches. Germline CDR1 and CDR2: SGHRS and YFSETQ. The CDR3 runs 16 residues. CDR3 sequence: CASTHAPGQGAYEQYF. DNA of the CDR3: TGCGCCAGCACCCACGCTCCGGGACAGGGGGCATACGAGCAGTACTTC.

Details on this clonotype: One end of the junction varies from germline; a read error may be responsible. The chain is built from TRBV11-2 and TRBJ2-5, with D possibly matching TRBD1 (6 bases). This CDR3 is 12 amino acids long. Per the germline V gene, CDR1 is SGHAT and CDR2 is FQNNGV. CDR3 region: CASSWSGETQYF. Written as DNA, the CDR3 is TGTGCCAGCAGCTGGTCAGGGGAGACCCAGTATTTC.

A remark on this clonotype: A much larger clone is a single base away; this may be a read error. The V and J genes are TRBV7-8 and TRBJ2-3, with no clear D. With 1 base removed from V and 6 bases from J, the gap between germline ends came to 5 bases. CDR1 and CDR2 (germline): SGHVS, FQNEAQ. The CDR3 extends over 12 amino acids. CDR3 protein: CASSLDIDTQYF. DNA for the CDR3: TGTGCCAGCAGCTTAGATATCGATACGCAGTATTTT.

In the case of this clonotype: The CDR3 carries no conserved terminal phenylalanine or tryptophan, so it likely arises from a read error. The chain has TRBV12-3 or TRBV12-4 and TRBJ1-1; the D is unclear. This CDR3 is built from 15 residues. V was trimmed by 7 bases and J by 9 bases, leaving 24 bases between them. This chain's CDR3 is CASILDPSERTKAFV. DNA of the CDR3: TGTGCCAGCATTCTAGACCCTTCGGAGAGGACTAAAGCTTTCGTT.